Listed here are 9 T cell receptor beta chains from one sample, sequenced in a study of early T cells in non-severe SARS-CoV-2 infection. TCRdb called the 5' RACE reads again in MiXCR, with one record for every CDR3 protein. The sample lists 25,000 to 30,000 distinct CDR3 sequences, less than 10% occurring once. Input material: whole blood. The source of these receptors is an adult who was a healthcare worker with PCR-confirmed SARS-CoV-2 infection or an uninfected control (not recorded which).

J is TRBJ2-1 and V is TRBV10-2; unclear D gene. Germline CDR1 is WSHSY and CDR2 is SAAADI. The CDR3 spans 15 residues. V was clipped by 2 bases and J by 7 bases, with 15 bases between them. CDR3 sequence reads: CASSESEVGRNEQFF. Here the CDR3 DNA reads TGCGCCAGCAGTGAGAGCGAAGTGGGTAGAAATGAGCAGTTCTTC.

This sequence joins TRBV29-1 and TRBJ2-7; no clear D. Trimming stripped 5 bases from V and 4 bases from J, with 12 bases between. Germline CDR1 SQVTM, CDR2 ANQGSEA. This CDR3 contains 12 residues. For the CDR3, the DNA is TGCAGCGTTAGGACCGACCTTTACGAGCAGTACTTC. Protein product: CSVRTDLYEQYF.

The rearrangement uses TRBV20-1 and TRBJ2-7; TRBD2 matches 8 bases. With V trimmed by 5 bases and J by 5 bases, 5 bases remained unmatched. Germline V gives CDR1 DFQATT, CDR2 SNEGSKA (reference sequence). CDR3 length: 12 residues. The CDR3 region is CSALRGGNEQYF. CDR3 sequence (DNA): TGCAGTGCTCTTCGGGGGGGCAACGAGCAGTACTTC.

The table lists this clonotype with many counts. The chain has TRBV12-3 or TRBV12-4 and TRBJ1-5; unclear D gene. Trimming stripped 3 bases from V and 0 bases from J, with 3 bases between. The CDR3 is 13 amino acids. This CDR3 reads CASSLGSNQPQHF. The CDR3 region has the DNA TGTGCCAGCAGTTTGGGTAGCAATCAGCCCCAGCATTTT.

Many counts were recorded for this clonotype. V gene TRBV25-1 combines with J gene TRBJ1-2; maybe TRBD1 (6 bases). Looked up from germline, CDR1 is MGHDK and CDR2 is SYGVNS. The CDR3 loop spans 15 amino acids. Trimming took off 3 bases at V and 0 bases at J, with 11 bases between the two ends. The CDR3 region is CASSEPGGPNYGYTF. CDR3 bases: TGTGCCAGCAGTGAGCCTGGGGGCCCTAACTATGGCTACACCTTC.

The V and J genes are TRBV20-1 and TRBJ2-5, with D perhaps TRBD1 (6 bases). This CDR3 is 17 amino acids long. The V gene lost 4 bases and the J gene lost 4 bases, with 25 bases spanning the gap. Looked up from germline, CDR1 is DFQATT and CDR2 is SNEGSKA (reference sequence). The CDR3 reads CSATSYPGMGAGETQYF. The CDR3 DNA reads TGCAGTGCTACCTCATATCCAGGAATGGGGGCAGGAGAGACCCAGTACTTC.

This clonotype was picked up a small number of times. V gene TRBV18 combines with J gene TRBJ1-1; possibly TRBD1 for D (5 bases). The CDR3 sequence is 13 residues long. Germline CDR1 is KGHSH and CDR2 is LQKENI. Trimming removed 3 bases at V and 4 bases at J, with 9 bases between. The CDR3 here is CASSPAGVTEAFF. CDR3 nucleotide sequence: TGTGCCAGCTCACCGGCGGGGGTCACTGAAGCTTTCTTT.

This clonotype has a count of ten or more. The chain employs TRBV7-6 and TRBJ2-2; D might be TRBD1 (8 bases). Trimming left V 4 bases short and J 3 bases short, with 21 bases between. Germline-derived CDR1 and CDR2 are SGHVS and FNYEAQ. CDR3 length: 18 amino acids. In DNA, the CDR3 is TGTGCCAGCAGCTCCTCCCCGGGGGGACAGGTGTACACCGGGGAGCTGTTTTTT. Protein product: CASSSSPGGQVYTGELFF.

This clonotype showed up just a few times. The V and J genes are TRBV9 and TRBJ2-5; no firm D call. V dropped 0 bases and J dropped 5 bases, with 8 bases sitting between them. Germline CDR1 reads SGDLS; CDR2 reads YYNGEE. The CDR3 has 13 amino acids. The DNA of the CDR3 is TGTGCCAGCAGCGTAGCTCGGGCGGAGACCCAGTACTTC. Its translation: CASSVARAETQYF.